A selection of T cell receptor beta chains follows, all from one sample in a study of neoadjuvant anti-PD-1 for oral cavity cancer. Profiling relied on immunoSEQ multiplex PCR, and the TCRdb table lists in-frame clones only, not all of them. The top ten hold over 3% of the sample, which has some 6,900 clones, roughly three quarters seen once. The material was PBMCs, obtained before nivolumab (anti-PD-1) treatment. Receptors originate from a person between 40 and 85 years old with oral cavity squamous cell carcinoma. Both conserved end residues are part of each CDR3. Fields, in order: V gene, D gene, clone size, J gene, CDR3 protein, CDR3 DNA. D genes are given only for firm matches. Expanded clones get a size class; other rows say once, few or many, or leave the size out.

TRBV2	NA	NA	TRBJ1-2	CATRRGGPEGYTF	TGTGCCACCCGGCGGGGTGGGCCCGAGGGCTACACCTTC
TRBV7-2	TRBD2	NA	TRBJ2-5	CASSLTGGLETQYF	TGTGCCAGCAGCTTAACGGGGGGGCTAGAGACCCAGTACTTC
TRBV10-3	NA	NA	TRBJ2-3	CAIRVLSTDTQYF	TGTGCCATCAGAGTGTTGAGCACAGATACGCAGTATTTT
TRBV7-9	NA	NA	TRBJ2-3	CASSGRIVSGDTDTQYF	TGTGCCAGCAGCGGACGAATAGTCTCAGGGGACACAGATACGCAGTATTTT
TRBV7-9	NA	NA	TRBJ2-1	CASSTGQSSYNEQFF	TGTGCCAGCAGCACAGGACAGAGCTCCTACAATGAGCAGTTCTTC
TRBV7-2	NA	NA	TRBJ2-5	CASSLVGTQYF	TGTGCCAGCAGCTTAGTTGGGACCCAGTACTTC
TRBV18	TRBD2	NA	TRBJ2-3	CASSPPNSGLAGYTQYF	TGTGCCAGCTCACCACCCAACTCGGGACTAGCGGGTTATACGCAGTATTTT
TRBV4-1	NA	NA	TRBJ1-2	CASSPNPAGAEPNYGYTF	TGCGCCAGCAGCCCGAACCCGGCAGGGGCCGAACCTAACTATGGCTACACCTTC
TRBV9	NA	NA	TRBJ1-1	CASSVEGDTEAFF	TGTGCCAGCAGCGTAGAAGGGGACACTGAAGCTTTCTTT
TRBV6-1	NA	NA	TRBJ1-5	CASRAGSNQPQHF	TGTGCCAGCAGGGCAGGTAGCAATCAGCCCCAGCATTTT
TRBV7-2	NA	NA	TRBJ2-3	CASSLGTSTDTQYF	TGTGCCAGCAGCTTAGGAACCAGCACAGATACGCAGTATTTT
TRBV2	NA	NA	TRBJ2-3	CASSEADDWVESDKKLTDTQYF	TGTGCCAGCAGTGAAGCGGACGATTGGGTTGAGAGTGACAAGAAACTCACAGATACGCAGTATTTT
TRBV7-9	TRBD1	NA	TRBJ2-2	CASSHRQGRNTGELFF	TGTGCCAGCAGCCACCGACAGGGGAGAAACACCGGGGAGCTGTTTTTT
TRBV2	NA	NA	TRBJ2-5	CASSGFSQEGETQYF	TGTGCCAGCAGTGGGTTTAGTCAGGAGGGAGAGACCCAGTACTTC
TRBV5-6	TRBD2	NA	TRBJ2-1	CASSREDEQFF	TGTGCCAGCAGCCGGGAGGATGAGCAGTTCTTC
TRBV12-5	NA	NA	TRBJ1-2	CASASGGNGYTF	TGTGCTAGTGCTTCGGGGGGTAATGGCTACACCTTC
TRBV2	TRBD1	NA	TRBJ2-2	CASSRRTGTTGELFF	TGTGCCAGCAGCAGACGGACAGGGACCACCGGGGAGCTGTTTTTT
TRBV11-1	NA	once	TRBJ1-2	CASSYTENYGYTF	TGTGCCAGCAGCTATACAGAGAACTATGGCTACACCTTC
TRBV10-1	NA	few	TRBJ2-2	CASSTGRSNTGELFF	TGCGCCAGCAGTACGGGACGGTCAAACACCGGGGAGCTGTTTTTT
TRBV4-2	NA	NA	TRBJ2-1	CASSLEPGVYNEQFF	TGTGCCAGCAGCCTTGAACCCGGGGTGTACAATGAGCAGTTCTTC
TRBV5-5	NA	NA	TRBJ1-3	CASSLDDGANTIYF	TGTGCCAGCAGCTTAGACGATGGGGCAAACACCATATATTTT
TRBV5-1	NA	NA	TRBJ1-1	CASSLTWGVGTEAFF	TGCGCCAGCAGCTTGACCTGGGGGGTCGGCACTGAAGCTTTCTTT
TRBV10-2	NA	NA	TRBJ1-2	CASSDSGNYGYTF	TGCGCCAGCAGTGATAGTGGAAACTATGGCTACACCTTC
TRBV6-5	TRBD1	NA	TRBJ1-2	CASIDTGGGYGYTF	TGTGCCAGCATTGACACAGGGGGCGGGTATGGCTACACCTTC
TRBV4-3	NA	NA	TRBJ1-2	CASSQSRQRNIANYGYTF	TGCGCCAGCAGCCAGTCAAGACAGCGTAATATAGCTAACTATGGCTACACCTTC
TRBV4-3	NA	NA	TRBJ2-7	CASSQGREGSYEQYF	TGCGCCAGCAGCCAAGGCAGGGAAGGCTCCTACGAGCAGTACTTC
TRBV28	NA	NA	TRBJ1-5	CASSSRFDQPQHF	TGTGCCAGCAGTTCGAGGTTCGATCAGCCCCAGCATTTT
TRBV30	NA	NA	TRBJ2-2	CAWRGLSGSGELFF	TGTGCCTGGAGGGGCTTATCGGGGTCCGGGGAGCTGTTTTTT
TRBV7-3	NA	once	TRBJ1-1	CASSYYRDTEAFF	TGTGCCAGCAGCTATTACAGGGACACTGAAGCTTTCTTT
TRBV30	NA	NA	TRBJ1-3	CAWSARGGGNTIYF	TGTGCCTGGAGCGCCAGGGGAGGAGGAAACACCATATATTTT
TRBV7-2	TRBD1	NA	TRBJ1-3	CASRYGPGQRSGNTIYF	TGTGCCAGCAGATACGGACCGGGACAGCGCTCTGGAAACACCATATATTTT
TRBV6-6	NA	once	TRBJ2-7	CASSRGTEGIDEQYF	TGTGCCAGCAGCCGCGGGACAGAGGGAATAGACGAGCAGTACTTC
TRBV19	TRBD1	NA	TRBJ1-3	CASRGLNGNTIYF	TGTGCCAGCAGGGGGCTTAATGGAAACACCATATATTTT
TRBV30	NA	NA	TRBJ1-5	CAWSVRFGQSNQPQHF	TGTGCCTGGAGTGTGAGGTTCGGACAGAGCAATCAGCCCCAGCATTTT
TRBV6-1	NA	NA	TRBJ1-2	CASSEAGEKGTF	TGTGCCAGCAGTGAAGCTGGGGAGAAGGGCACCTTC
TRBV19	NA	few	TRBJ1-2	CASSIFGTDRGGYTF	TGTGCCAGTAGTATCTTTGGGACTGACCGAGGGGGCTACACCTTC
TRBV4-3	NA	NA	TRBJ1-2	CASSQERATGYTF	TGCGCCAGCAGCCAAGAGCGAGCGACTGGCTACACCTTC
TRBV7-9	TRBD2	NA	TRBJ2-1	CASSSQGSRGAYNEQFF	TGTGCCAGCAGCTCCCAAGGAAGCCGGGGGGCCTACAATGAGCAGTTCTTC
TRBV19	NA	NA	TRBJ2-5	CASSPQTQETQYF	TGTGCCAGTAGTCCCCAAACCCAAGAGACCCAGTACTTC
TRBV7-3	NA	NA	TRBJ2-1	CASSLGGSYNEQFF	TGTGCCAGCAGCTTAGGGGGTTCCTACAATGAGCAGTTCTTC
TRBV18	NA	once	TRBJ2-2	CASSPGGKDTGELFF	TGTGCCAGCTCACCAGGCGGAAAGGACACCGGGGAGCTGTTTTTT
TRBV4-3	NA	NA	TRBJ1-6	CASSQEPASSYNSPLHF	TGCGCCAGCAGCCAAGAGCCGGCCAGCTCCTATAATTCACCCCTCCACTTT
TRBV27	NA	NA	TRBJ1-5	CASSTGYGNQPQHF	TGTGCCAGCAGTACAGGGTATGGCAATCAGCCCCAGCATTTT